The rows below give T cell receptor beta chains drawn from one sample of a study of T cell responses to AZD1222 COVID-19 vaccine. Data came from immunoSEQ multiplex PCR; TCRdb stores just in-frame clones and leaves some out. The table includes around 94,000 clones, 85% to 90% detected once. Source: peripheral blood, taken on day 0 of AZD1222 vaccination. These receptors all come from an adult in good health. CDR3s include the opening cysteine and the closing phenylalanine or tryptophan. Some rows have no size entry. The others give once, few or many, or a class for an expanded clone.

CASSPSGRAVEEQFF	TRBV5-1	TRBJ2-1	NA
CASSIPGMSSYNSPLHF	TRBV19	TRBJ1-6	NA
CASSLWGQTNSPLHF	TRBV27	TRBJ1-6	NA
CASSLRTSRTGELFF	TRBV11-2	TRBJ2-2	NA
CASSGTRTQYF	TRBV2	TRBJ2-3	NA
CASSDLLGEGSYTF	TRBV5-6	TRBJ1-2	NA
CASSYRDRATNEKLFF	TRBV6-5	TRBJ1-4	NA
CASSESQASKHNEQFF	TRBV25-1	TRBJ2-1	NA
CASSLTRGAGVGNEQFF	TRBV7-2	TRBJ2-1	once
CASIRGQVHNNEQFF	TRBV28	TRBJ2-1	NA
CASSRGNEQFF	TRBV7-6	TRBJ2-1	NA
CASSPTDRVGEKLFF	TRBV28	TRBJ1-4	NA
CASSAPTGILTEAFF	TRBV28	TRBJ1-1	NA
CASSQELAANTGELFF	TRBV4-1	TRBJ2-2	NA
CASSGYSGGGSYGYTF	TRBV7-9	TRBJ1-2	once
CASSSNYWTAYYGYTF	TRBV28	TRBJ1-2	NA
CASSLWEGRSGNTIYF	TRBV7-9	TRBJ1-3	NA
CASRGYNEQFF	TRBV28	TRBJ2-1	NA
CASSPGTSGYSYEQYF	TRBV9	TRBJ2-7	NA
CASSWGISYEQYF	TRBV6-2/TRBV6-3	TRBJ2-7	NA
CASSPIPGQRTSYEQYF	TRBV7-9	TRBJ2-7	NA
CASSPTQENAIQYF	TRBV28	TRBJ2-4	NA
CASTGWTEAFF	TRBV11-2	TRBJ1-1	few
CASSQDLGDRYGYTF	TRBV4-2	TRBJ1-2	NA
CASNGLTGSPQHF	TRBV28	TRBJ1-5	few
CASSPEDRGREQYF	TRBV7-6	TRBJ2-7	NA
CASSAPGERADTQYF	TRBV28	TRBJ2-3	NA
CASSQRRERSPLHF	TRBV4-3	TRBJ1-6	NA
CASSQGGGVGSYNEQFF	TRBV4-1	TRBJ2-1	NA
CASSNSGRVEETQYF	TRBV5-1	TRBJ2-5	NA
CASSPGPEGNQPQHF	TRBV5-6	TRBJ1-5	NA
CASSLEVSGNTIYF	TRBV5-5	TRBJ1-3	once
CATSDLPSGSSYNEQFF	TRBV24-1	TRBJ2-1	NA
CASSLEGQGGIF	TRBV5-1	TRBJ1-4	NA
CASSFYGQQLNTEAFF	TRBV5-1	TRBJ1-1	few
CASSLLAGAYNEQFF	TRBV11-3	TRBJ2-1	NA
CASSFSPTGGNTIYF	TRBV28	TRBJ1-3	NA
CASTRSGGGNEQFF	TRBV3-1/TRBV3-2	TRBJ2-1	NA
CASGQNSGNTIYF	TRBV7-2	TRBJ1-3	NA
CAWTAGTGGGEQYF	TRBV30	TRBJ2-7	NA
CASSRDDRGDTEAFF	TRBV4-3	TRBJ1-1	NA
CASSPSLGLADYGYTF	TRBV5-1	TRBJ1-2	NA
CASSDSQGEKLFF	TRBV6-5	TRBJ1-4	few
CASSSLRRGVYEQYF	TRBV7-2	TRBJ2-7	NA
CASRGPEQYF	TRBV6-6	TRBJ2-7	NA
CAISESLGGPSNYGYTF	TRBV10-3	TRBJ1-2	NA
CASRTGQAQPQHF	TRBV28	TRBJ1-5	NA
CSVDGGPSYEQYF	TRBV29-1	TRBJ2-7	NA
CASRAGTGYHEQYF	TRBV2	TRBJ2-7	NA
CAISGGGNTEAFF	TRBV10-3	TRBJ1-1	NA